This T cell receptor (beta chain) was captured in a study of T cells in localized non-small cell lung cancer. The method was immunoSEQ multiplex PCR; TCRdb's version includes in-frame clones alone and lacks a portion of them. The table includes 30,000 to 40,000 clones, over 75% detected once. In this sample, this clone turned up once. This specimen consisted of peripheral blood, obtained before any cancer treatment. The clonotype comes from a male donor at least 60 years old with stage III squamous cell lung carcinoma.

The CDR3 loop reads CASLRDGPGDTQYF. The CDR3 DNA follows: TGTGCCAGCCTCAGGGACGGTCCCGGGGATACGCAGTATTTT. The chain uses TRBV18 and TRBJ2-3; D assignment may be TRBD1 or TRBD2 (5 bases each). CDR1 and CDR2 (germline): KGHSH, LQKENI. Between the trimmed V and J ends, which lost 8 bases and 6 bases, there was a span of 18 bases. This CDR3 has 14 amino acids. Full variable domain (rest looked up from reference TRBV18 and TRBJ2-3): NAGVMQNPRHLVRRRGQEARLRCSPMKGHSHVYWYRQLPEEGLKFMVYLQKENIIDESGMPKERFSAEFPKEGPSILRIQQVVRGDSAAYFCASLRDGPGDTQYFGPGTRLTVL.